These 5 T cell receptor beta chains share one sample of origin, sequenced in a study of T cells after yellow fever vaccination. TCRdb redid the calling of the 5' RACE reads with MiXCR, one entry per CDR3 protein. The table includes over 200,000 distinct CDR3 sequences, less than 7.5% detected once. Sequenced here: CD4+ T cells sorted from PBMCs, sampled on the day of the yellow fever booster vaccination. The receptors shown here come from a man aged 30 to 39 who received the YFV17D yellow fever vaccine.

This chain links TRBV4-3 with TRBJ2-4; tentative D call: TRBD1 (7 bases). The CDR3 is made up of 14 amino acids. The V end lost 3 bases, the J end lost 9 bases, and 15 bases lay between the germline ends. From germline, CDR1 is LGHNA and CDR2 YSLEER. For the CDR3, the DNA is TGCGCCAGCAGCCAGGCCACAGGGGAGGTCATTCAGTACTTC. Its translation: CASSQATGEVIQYF.

Worth noting for this clonotype: One junction end does not reproduce the germline sequence, and a read error may be involved. The rearrangement joins TRBV27 to TRBJ2-3, with 7 bases that match TRBD2. The CDR3 has 15 amino acids. Germline V gene sequence: CDR1 MNHEY, CDR2 SMNVEV (reference sequence). The CDR3 region has the DNA TGTGCCAGCAGTATATCTAGCGGAGGCCCGAATACGCAGTATTTT. Translation: CASSISSGGPNTQYF.

The rearrangement joins TRBV6-1 to TRBJ2-1; tentative D call: TRBD1 (5 bases). The CDR3 totals 15 residues. Looked up from germline, CDR1 is MNHNS and CDR2 is SASEGT. V lost 8 bases, J lost 0 bases, and 14 bases lay in between. The CDR3 reads CASESGRASYNEQFF. The CDR3 nucleotides read TGTGCCAGCGAATCGGGCAGGGCCTCCTACAATGAGCAGTTCTTC.

This clonotype has more than one count but fewer than ten. The chain has TRBV7-2 and TRBJ2-7; tentative D call: TRBD2 (6 bases). Germline V gives CDR1 SGHTA, CDR2 FQGNSA. The V gene lost 0 bases and the J gene lost 0 bases, with 15 bases spanning the gap. CDR3 length: 17 amino acids. The CDR3 DNA reads as TGTGCCAGCAGCTTAGCAGTGGGGACTTCTCCCTCCTACGAGCAGTACTTC. Its translation: CASSLAVGTSPSYEQYF.

This clonotype was counted ten times or more. This rearrangement joins TRBV11-2 to TRBJ2-2, with D perhaps TRBD2 (6 bases). The CDR3 extends over 17 amino acids. CDR1 SGHAT and CDR2 FQNNGV come from the germline V gene. Deletions cut 1 base from V and 7 bases from J, with 19 bases between. The DNA of the CDR3 is TGTGCCAGCAGCTTAGGATCATGGTCTAGCGTTAGCGGGGAGCTGTTTTTT. Its protein product is CASSLGSWSSVSGELFF. Drawing the rest from reference TRBV11-2 and TRBJ2-2, the complete variable domain is EAGVAQSPRYKIIEKRQSVAFWCNPISGHATLYWYQQILGQGPKLLIQFQNNGVVDDSQLPKDRFSAERLKGVDSTLKIQPAKLEDSAVYLCASSLGSWSSVSGELFFGEGSRLTVL.